These 25 T cell receptor beta chains were all obtained from the same sample, sequenced in a study of shared clonotypes between healthy human individuals. The repertoire was sequenced with immunoSEQ multiplex PCR; TCRdb's copy has only in-frame clones and lacks some. The sample gives hundreds of thousands of clones, about three quarters of which show up once; roughly 1.8% is in the top ten. Material: memory CD4+ T cells sorted from blood. Described subset: CD45RA-negative fraction. Source of these receptors: a woman aged 25 to 39 in good health.

The chain uses TRBV15 and TRBJ1-1; D is possibly TRBD1 (5 bases). The V end was cut by 5 bases, the J end by 6 bases, with 13 bases between. CDR3 length: 13 residues. Germline CDR1 LNHNV, CDR2 YYDKDF (reference sequence). The CDR3 nucleotides read TGTGCCACCAGCCCCCAAGTCAGGGCTGAAGCTTTCTTT. It codes for CATSPQVRAEAFF.

The rearrangement links TRBV10-1 to TRBJ2-3; 8 nucleotides agree with TRBD2. The CDR3 runs to 15 residues. Germline CDR1 is WNHNN and CDR2 is SYGVQD (reference sequence). Trimming removed 3 bases from V and 2 bases from J; junction bases left unmatched: 4. CDR3 in amino acids: CASSDGSGNTDTQYF. For the CDR3, the DNA is TGCGCCAGCAGTGATGGTAGCGGGAACACAGATACGCAGTATTTT.

J is TRBJ2-4 and V is TRBV18; 8 nucleotides match TRBD1. Germline V gives CDR1 KGHSH, CDR2 LQKENI. This CDR3 comprises 13 residues. V shed 3 bases and J 5 bases; nucleotides not matched to a gene: 0. This chain's CDR3 is CASSPGQENIQYF. The CDR3 DNA is TGTGCCAGCTCACCGGGACAGGAAAACATTCAGTACTTC.

J is TRBJ1-1 and V is TRBV6-6, with 7 bases lining up with TRBD1. V was pared by 2 bases and J by 5 bases, with 5 bases of the junction left unmatched. Germline V gene lookup returns CDR1 MNHNY and CDR2 SVGAGI (reference sequence). The CDR3 has 14 residues. DNA of the CDR3: TGTGCCAGCAGTTACAACACAGGGGTAACTGAAGCTTTCTTT. It specifies CASSYNTGVTEAFF.

V and J are TRBV28 and TRBJ1-2; the D is unclear. CDR3 length equals 15 residues. Trimming took off 3 bases at V and 8 bases at J, with 19 bases between the two ends. The V gene's germline CDR1 is MDHEN and CDR2 SYDVKM. Here the CDR3 DNA reads TGTGCCAGCAGTTTTGGACCCATCTTAGTAGTAGGCTACACCTTC. Translating it yields CASSFGPILVVGYTF.

The V and J genes are TRBV5-5 and TRBJ2-3, with TRBD2 matching 9 bases. The CDR3 is 16 residues long. Per the germline V gene, CDR1 is SGHKS and CDR2 is YYEKEE (reference sequence). The V segment lost 0 bases and the J segment 9 bases; nucleotides outside the gene matches: 11. The chain's CDR3 is CASSLGAGGSFGTQYF. The CDR3 DNA sequence: TGTGCCAGCAGCTTGGGAGCGGGAGGCTCATTCGGGACGCAGTATTTT.

This chain uses TRBV5-4 with TRBJ1-2; 8 bases agree with TRBD1. Looked up from germline, CDR1 is SGHNT and CDR2 is YYREEE (reference sequence). The CDR3 totals 13 residues. Trimming took 6 bases from V and 4 from J; bases not matched to a gene: 5. CDR3 sequence (DNA): TGTGCCAGCACCGACAGGGGATCCTATGGCTACACCTTC. Protein sequence: CASTDRGSYGYTF. The full variable domain, completed using reference TRBV5-4 and TRBJ1-2, is ETGVTQSPTHLIKTRGQQVTLRCSSQSGHNTVSWYQQALGQGPQFIFQYYREEENGRGNFPPRFSGLQFPNYSSELNVNALELDDSALYLCASTDRGSYGYTFGSGTRLTVV.

V gene TRBV29-1 combines with J gene TRBJ2-1; 7 bases map to TRBD2. V shed 7 bases and J 4 bases; nucleotides not matched to a gene: 7. CDR3 length: 13 amino acids. Per germline, CDR1 SQVTM and CDR2 ANQGSEA. The DNA of the CDR3 is TGCAGCGCTGTGACTAGCCTATACAATGAGCAGTTCTTC. Amino acids: CSAVTSLYNEQFF.

This clone was seen only a few times. The chain links TRBV7-9 to TRBJ2-7, with D unclear. The ends were cut back, 3 bases at V and 3 bases at J, with 9 bases in the middle. The CDR3 is 13 amino acids. Germline CDR1 and CDR2: SEHNR and FQNEAQ (reference sequence). The CDR3 coding sequence is TGTGCCAGCAGCTTCTCGGGCGACTACGAGCAGTACTTC. Translating it yields CASSFSGDYEQYF.

The chain is built from TRBV10-3 and TRBJ2-7, with 8 bases lining up with TRBD2. Germline CDR1 ENHRY, CDR2 SYGVKD. The CDR3 has 14 residues. Trimming took 5 bases from V and 5 from J; bases not matched to a gene: 8. CDR3: CAISSRAGGDEQYF. The CDR3 DNA reads TGTGCCATCAGTTCCCGCGCCGGGGGGGACGAGCAGTACTTC.

This clone was picked up a small number of times. The rearrangement uses TRBV10-3 and TRBJ1-4; the match to TRBD1 covers 7 bases. Looked up from germline, CDR1 is ENHRY and CDR2 is SYGVKD. The ends lost 0 bases at V and 4 bases at J; junction bases unmatched: 5. The CDR3 length is 16 residues. CDR3 sequence reads: CAISESAGGDNEKLFF. DNA for the CDR3: TGTGCCATCAGTGAGTCGGCAGGGGGGGATAATGAAAAACTGTTTTTT.

The chain employs TRBV5-1 and TRBJ2-3; 9 bases fit TRBD1. Trimming removed 4 bases from V and 2 bases from J; junction bases left unmatched: 5. Germline V lookup: CDR1 SGHRS, CDR2 YFSETQ. The CDR3 contains 15 residues. For the CDR3, the DNA is TGCGCCAGCAGCCTACAGGGGGCATACACAGATACGCAGTATTTT. Its protein is CASSLQGAYTDTQYF.

V is TRBV27 and J is TRBJ1-4; D not resolved. This CDR3 is built from 12 residues. Germline CDR1 MNHEY, CDR2 SMNVEV (reference sequence). Trimming removed 6 bases at V and 6 bases at J, with 8 bases between. The CDR3 coding sequence is TGTGCCAGCAGGAAAAAGGATGAAAAACTGTTTTTT. Its protein is CASRKKDEKLFF.

The table lists this clone with many counts. This chain joins TRBV5-1 and TRBJ2-5, with D perhaps TRBD2 (6 bases). V lost 4 bases and J lost 4, with 11 bases in between. The length of the CDR3 is 13 residues. Germline V gene data show CDR1 as SGHRS and CDR2 as YFSETQ. The CDR3 DNA sequence: TGCGCCAGCAGCATCGAGGGAGGAGAGACCCAGTACTTC. Its translation: CASSIEGGETQYF.

This rearrangement joins TRBV28 to TRBJ1-5; D unclear. Germline loops: CDR1 MDHEN, CDR2 SYDVKM. The CDR3 length is 14 residues. V was trimmed by 5 bases and J by 6 bases, leaving 14 bases between them. The CDR3 DNA reads as TGTGCCAGCAGTGGGCCCCTCTTGGTTCAGCCCCAGCATTTT. This gives the protein CASSGPLLVQPQHF.

V and J are TRBV7-2 and TRBJ2-7; D tentatively fits TRBD1 or TRBD2 (5 bases each). The CDR3 loop spans 14 amino acids. Trimming cost V 5 bases and J 4 bases, with 15 bases left between them. Germline V lookup: CDR1 SGHTA, CDR2 FQGNSA. CDR3 residues: CASSISQGEYEQYF. The DNA for the CDR3 is TGTGCCAGCAGCATCTCGCAGGGAGAGTACGAGCAGTACTTC.

This chain uses TRBV28 with TRBJ1-2, with D unclear. Trimming removed 4 bases from V and 8 bases from J, with 20 bases in between. The CDR3 extends over 15 amino acids. Germline V gene lookup returns CDR1 MDHEN and CDR2 SYDVKM. The CDR3 protein is CASSSYIQANQGYTF. The CDR3, as DNA: TGTGCCAGCAGTTCTTACATTCAGGCGAACCAGGGCTACACCTTC.

DNA of the CDR3: TGTGCCATCAGTGAGTTCTCTCAGCAGGCCTTCGTCACAGATACGCAGTATTTT. Translated: CAISEFSQQAFVTDTQYF. The J gene is TRBJ2-3, the V gene TRBV10-3; D unresolved. Germline values: CDR1 ENHRY, CDR2 SYGVKD. Trimming removed 1 base from V and 2 bases from J, with 19 bases in between. The CDR3 runs 18 residues.

Details on this clone: A much more abundant neighbour one base away suggests this may be a read error. This chain uses TRBV2 with TRBJ1-5; 8 bases are a match to TRBD1. J was trimmed by 5 bases and V by 5 bases; bases with no gene match: 2. Germline CDR1 reads SNHLY; CDR2 reads FYNNEI. The CDR3 has 13 residues. CDR3: CASSSDRDQPQHF. CDR3 DNA sequence: TGTGCCAGCAGTTCGGACAGGGATCAGCCCCAGCATTTT.

The gene calls are TRBV5-8 and TRBJ2-1; TRBD2 matches 10 bases. Germline V gene lookup returns CDR1 SGHTS and CDR2 YDEGEE. The CDR3 runs 17 residues. V shed 1 base and J 8 bases; nucleotides not matched to a gene: 12. The CDR3 nucleotides are TGTGCCAGCAGCTTGTTTCTGGGTAGCGGGAGGTCAGATGAGCAGTTCTTC. Translation gives CASSLFLGSGRSDEQFF.

This clone was counted once. V usage is TRBV28 and J usage is TRBJ2-1; 14 positions match TRBD2. Germline CDR1 and CDR2: MDHEN and SYDVKM. Trimming cost V 6 bases and J 0 bases; bases outside gene matches: 7. This CDR3 has 18 amino acids. The CDR3 protein is CASSTGLAGESSYNEQFF. CDR3 in DNA: TGTGCCAGCAGCACGGGACTAGCGGGAGAGAGCTCCTACAATGAGCAGTTCTTC.

This clone was seen once. The chain uses TRBV4-2 and TRBJ2-1; 10 bases align to TRBD2. After removal of 1 base from V and 0 bases from J, the junction contained 9 bases not matched to a gene. There are 19 residues in the CDR3. Per the germline V gene, CDR1 is LGHNA and CDR2 is YNFKEQ. The CDR3 coding sequence is TGTGCCAGCAGCCAAGGTTGGACTAGCGGAAGAGACTCCTACAATGAGCAGTTCTTC. Translating gives CASSQGWTSGRDSYNEQFF.

This clone was recorded a few times. The CDR3 spells CASSLSGKDIQYF. CDR3 DNA sequence: TGTGCCAGCAGCTTGTCCGGGAAGGACATTCAGTACTTC. This chain uses TRBV5-8 with TRBJ2-4, with D possibly matching TRBD2 (5 bases). The CDR3 runs 13 residues. Germline CDR1 and CDR2: SGHTS and YDEGEE. Trimming took 1 base from V and 8 from J, leaving 10 bases between them.

The CDR3 bases are TGCGCCAGCAGCCCCGGGACAGGGACATATCAATATGGCTACACCTTC. Translation gives CASSPGTGTYQYGYTF. The chain combines TRBV5-1 with TRBJ1-2; TRBD1 agrees at 9 bases. Looked up from germline, CDR1 is SGHRS and CDR2 is YFSETQ. Trimming took 4 bases from V and 5 from J; bases not matched to a gene: 12. The CDR3 is made up of 16 amino acids.

V gene TRBV28 combines with J gene TRBJ2-7; TRBD1 matches at 8 bases. This CDR3 is built from 17 residues. From germline, CDR1 is MDHEN and CDR2 SYDVKM. The V gene end was trimmed by 11 bases and the J gene end by 7 bases; junction bases not matched to a gene: 25. CDR3 sequence (DNA): TGTGCCCCCCTGGGAGGCAGGGGGCTTGGTCGAACCCTGGAGCAGTACTTC. This translates into CAPLGGRGLGRTLEQYF.